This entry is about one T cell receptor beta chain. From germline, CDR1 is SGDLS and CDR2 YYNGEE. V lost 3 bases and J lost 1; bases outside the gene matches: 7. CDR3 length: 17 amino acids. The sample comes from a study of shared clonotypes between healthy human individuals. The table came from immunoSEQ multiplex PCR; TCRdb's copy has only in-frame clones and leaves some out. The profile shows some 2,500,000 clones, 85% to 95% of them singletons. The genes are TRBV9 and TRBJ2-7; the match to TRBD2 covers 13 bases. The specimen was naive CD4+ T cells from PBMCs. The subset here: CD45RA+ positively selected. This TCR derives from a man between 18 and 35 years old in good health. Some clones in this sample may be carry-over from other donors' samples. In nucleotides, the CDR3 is TGTGCCAGCAGCGGACTAGCGGGAGGAGAGGTTTCCTACGAGCAGTACTTC. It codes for CASSGLAGGEVSYEQYF. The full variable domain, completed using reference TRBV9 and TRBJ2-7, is DSGVTQTPKHLITATGQRVTLRCSPRSGDLSVYWYQQSLDQGLQFLIQYYNGEERAKGNILERFSAQQFPDLHSELNLSSLELGDSALYFCASSGLAGGEVSYEQYFGPGTRLTVT.